This TCR beta chain came from a study of shared clonotypes between healthy human individuals. Study-level points and caveats: It was the non-shared clonotypes that had lower generation probabilities than clonotypes shared by all four donors.

Germline V lookup: CDR1 SGHDT, CDR2 YYEEEE. This CDR3 contains 12 residues. Trimming stripped 1 base from V and 4 bases from J, with 6 bases between. Comment on this clone: Antigen unknown. Other DNA sequences in this specimen translate into the identical CDR3.

For every subset, genomic DNA was evenly distributed across several immunoSEQ plates. Assay used: immunoSEQ multiplex PCR; TCRdb lists only in-frame clones, some missing. The data hold a few million clones, with around nine tenths observed a single time. The source material was naive CD4+ T cells sorted from blood. The subset: CD45RA+ positively selected. The chain joins TRBV5-6 to TRBJ2-7; no clear D gene. The clonotype was recovered from a man younger than 30 in good health. CDR3 protein: CASSLSSYEQYF. The CDR3 region has the DNA TGTGCCAGCAGCTTGTCCTCTTACGAGCAGTACTTC. Full variable domain (missing parts from reference TRBV5-6 and TRBJ2-7): DAGVTQSPTHLIKTRGQQVTLRCSPKSGHDTVSWYQQALGQGPQFIFQYYEEEERQRGNFPDRFSGHQFPNYSSELNVNALLLGDSALYLCASSLSSYEQYFGPGTRLTVT.